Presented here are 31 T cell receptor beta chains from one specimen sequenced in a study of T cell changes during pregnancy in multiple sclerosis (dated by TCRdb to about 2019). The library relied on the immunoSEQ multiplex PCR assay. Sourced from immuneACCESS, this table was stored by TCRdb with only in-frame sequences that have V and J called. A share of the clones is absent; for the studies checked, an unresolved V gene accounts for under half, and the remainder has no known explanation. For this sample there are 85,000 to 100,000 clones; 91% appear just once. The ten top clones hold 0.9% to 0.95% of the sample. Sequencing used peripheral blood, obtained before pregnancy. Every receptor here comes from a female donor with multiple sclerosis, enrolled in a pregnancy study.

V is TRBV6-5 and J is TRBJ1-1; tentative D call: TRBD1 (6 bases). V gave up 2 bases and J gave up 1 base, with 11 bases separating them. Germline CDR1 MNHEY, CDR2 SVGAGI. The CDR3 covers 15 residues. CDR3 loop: CASSYDGQSNTEAFF. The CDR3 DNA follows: TGTGCCAGCAGTTACGACGGACAGTCGAACACTGAAGCTTTCTTT.

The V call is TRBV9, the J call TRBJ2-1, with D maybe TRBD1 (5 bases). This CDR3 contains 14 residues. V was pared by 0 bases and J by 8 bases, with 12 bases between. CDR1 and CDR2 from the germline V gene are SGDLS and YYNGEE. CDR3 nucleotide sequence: TGTGCCAGCAGCGTAGGTCCAGGGTTGGATGAGCAGTTCTTC. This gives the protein CASSVGPGLDEQFF.

In DNA form, the CDR3 reads TGTGCCAGCAGTGAACCCAGGGGGTCAGGTGAAGCTTTCTTT. Protein product: CASSEPRGSGEAFF. This chain uses TRBV25-1 with TRBJ1-1; 7 nucleotides agree with TRBD1. Per the germline V gene, CDR1 is MGHDK and CDR2 is SYGVNS. With V trimmed by 2 bases and J by 7 bases, 7 bases remained unmatched. The CDR3 spans 14 residues.

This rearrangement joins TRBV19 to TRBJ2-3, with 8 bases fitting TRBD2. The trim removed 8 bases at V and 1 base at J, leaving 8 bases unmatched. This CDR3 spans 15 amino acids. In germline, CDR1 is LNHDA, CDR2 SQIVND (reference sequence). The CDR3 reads CASRDSGAGTDTQYF. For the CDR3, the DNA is TGTGCCAGTCGTGATAGCGGGGCCGGCACAGATACGCAGTATTTT.

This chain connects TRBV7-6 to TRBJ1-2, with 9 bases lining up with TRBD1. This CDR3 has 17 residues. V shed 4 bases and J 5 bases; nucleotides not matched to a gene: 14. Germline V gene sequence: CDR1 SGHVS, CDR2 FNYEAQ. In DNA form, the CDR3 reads TGTGCCAGCAGCTACCTATCTCCTCCGGGACAGGGATATGGCTACACCTTC. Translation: CASSYLSPPGQGYGYTF.

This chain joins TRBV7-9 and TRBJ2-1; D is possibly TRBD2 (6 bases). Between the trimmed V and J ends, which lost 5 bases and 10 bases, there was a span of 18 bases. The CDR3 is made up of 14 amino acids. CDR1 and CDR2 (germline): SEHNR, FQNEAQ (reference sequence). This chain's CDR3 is CASSPPINRGEQFF. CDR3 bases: TGTGCCAGCAGCCCCCCGATAAATCGGGGGGAGCAGTTCTTC.

CDR3 nucleotides: TGTGCCAGCAGCACAAGACAGGGGGCAGGGGAGCAGTACTTC. Translation: CASSTRQGAGEQYF. This rearrangement joins TRBV11-1 to TRBJ2-7, with 10 positions matching TRBD1. The CDR3 runs to 14 residues. CDR1 is SGHAT, CDR2 FQDESV, per germline (reference sequence). V lost 5 bases, J lost 7 bases, and 8 bases stayed unmatched.

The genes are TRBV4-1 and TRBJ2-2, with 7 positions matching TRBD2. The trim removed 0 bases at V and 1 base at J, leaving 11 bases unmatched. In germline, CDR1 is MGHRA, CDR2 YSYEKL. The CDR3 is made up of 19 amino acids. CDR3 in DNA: TGCGCCAGCAGCCAAGATGGAGGCAGACTAGCACGGAACACCGGGGAGCTGTTTTTT. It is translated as CASSQDGGRLARNTGELFF.

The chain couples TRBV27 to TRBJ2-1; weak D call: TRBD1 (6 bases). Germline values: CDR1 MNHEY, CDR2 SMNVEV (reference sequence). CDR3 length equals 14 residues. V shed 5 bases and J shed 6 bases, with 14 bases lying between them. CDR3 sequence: CASSPWTDTNEQFF. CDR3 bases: TGTGCCAGCAGTCCTTGGACAGATACCAATGAGCAGTTCTTC.

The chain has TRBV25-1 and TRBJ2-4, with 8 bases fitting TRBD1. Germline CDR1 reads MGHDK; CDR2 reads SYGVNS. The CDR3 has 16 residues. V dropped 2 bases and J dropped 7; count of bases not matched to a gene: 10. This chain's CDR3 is CASSEPRTGSANIQYF. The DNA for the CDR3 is TGTGCCAGCAGTGAACCCCGGACAGGGTCGGCGAACATTCAGTACTTC.

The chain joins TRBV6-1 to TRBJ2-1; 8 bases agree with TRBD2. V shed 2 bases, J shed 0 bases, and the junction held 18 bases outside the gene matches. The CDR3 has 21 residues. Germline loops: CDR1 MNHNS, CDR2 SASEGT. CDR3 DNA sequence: TGTGCCAGCAGTGAAATCCAGCTAGCGGGTTATTTACCTAGCTCCTACAATGAGCAGTTCTTC. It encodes CASSEIQLAGYLPSSYNEQFF.

CDR3 sequence: CAISGGTSGKSTDTQYF. For the CDR3, the DNA is TGTGCCATCAGTGGGGGGACTAGCGGGAAGAGCACAGATACGCAGTATTTT. The J gene is TRBJ2-3, the V gene TRBV10-3; 13 bases line up with TRBD2. CDR3 size: 17 residues. J lost 0 bases, V lost 4 bases, and 4 bases had no gene match. CDR1 and CDR2 (germline): ENHRY, SYGVKD.

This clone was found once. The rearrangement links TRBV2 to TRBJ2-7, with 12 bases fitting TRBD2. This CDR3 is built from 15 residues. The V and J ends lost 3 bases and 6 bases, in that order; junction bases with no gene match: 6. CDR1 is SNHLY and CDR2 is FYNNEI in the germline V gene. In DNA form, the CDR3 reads TGTGCCAGCAGTGAGACTAGCGGGAGCACGGGCGAGCAGTACTTC. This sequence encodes CASSETSGSTGEQYF.

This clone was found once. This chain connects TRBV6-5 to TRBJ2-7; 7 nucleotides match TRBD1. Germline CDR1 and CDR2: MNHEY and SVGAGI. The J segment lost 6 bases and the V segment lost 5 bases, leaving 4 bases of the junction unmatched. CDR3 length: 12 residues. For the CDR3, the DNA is TGTGCCAGCAGTCGACAGGGTGGCGAGCAGTACTTC. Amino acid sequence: CASSRQGGEQYF.

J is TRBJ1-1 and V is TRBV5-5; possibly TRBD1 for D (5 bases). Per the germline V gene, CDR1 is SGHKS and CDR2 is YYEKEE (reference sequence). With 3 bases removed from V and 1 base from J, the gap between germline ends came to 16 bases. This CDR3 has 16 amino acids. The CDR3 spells CASSSVGGWENTEAFF. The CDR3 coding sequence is TGTGCCAGCAGCTCTGTCGGGGGTTGGGAGAACACTGAAGCTTTCTTT.

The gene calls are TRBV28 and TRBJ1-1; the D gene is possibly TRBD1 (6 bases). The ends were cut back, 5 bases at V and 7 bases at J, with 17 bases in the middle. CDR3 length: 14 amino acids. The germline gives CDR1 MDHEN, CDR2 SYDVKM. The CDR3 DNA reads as TGTGCCAGCAGTCCCCAAGGGGGTTCGGGTGAAGCTTTCTTT. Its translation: CASSPQGGSGEAFF. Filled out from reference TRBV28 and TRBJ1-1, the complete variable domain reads DVKVTQSSRYLVKRTGEKVFLECVQDMDHENMFWYRQDPGLGLRLIYFSYDVKMKEKGDIPEGYSVSREKKERFSLILESASTNQTSMYLCASSPQGGSGEAFFGQGTRLTVV.

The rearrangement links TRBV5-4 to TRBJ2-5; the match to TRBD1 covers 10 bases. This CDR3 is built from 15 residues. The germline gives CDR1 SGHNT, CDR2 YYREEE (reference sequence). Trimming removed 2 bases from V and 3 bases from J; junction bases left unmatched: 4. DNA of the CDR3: TGTGCCAGCAGCTTATCCGGGACAGGGGAAGAGACCCAGTACTTC. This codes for CASSLSGTGEETQYF.

In DNA, the CDR3 is TGTGCCAGCTCACAACCGGACAGGGTCTCTGGAAACACCATATATTTT. It specifies CASSQPDRVSGNTIYF. The rearrangement joins TRBV18 to TRBJ1-3; 8 nucleotides match TRBD1. J gave up 0 bases and V 4 bases, and 5 bases lay outside the gene matches. The germline CDR1 and CDR2 sequences are KGHSH and LQKENI. The CDR3 is made up of 16 amino acids.

The CDR3 coding sequence is TGTGCCAGCAGCGTTGAGGGGGTAGGAGGAAACACCATATATTTT. Its protein product is CASSVEGVGGNTIYF. This rearrangement joins TRBV9 to TRBJ1-3; possible D gene TRBD1, 6 bases. The V and J ends lost 2 bases and 4 bases respectively, with 13 bases between them. Germline V gene sequence: CDR1 SGDLS, CDR2 YYNGEE. CDR3 length: 15 amino acids.

The CDR3 DNA follows: TGTGCCAGCAGTTTAGGGGCAGGGGATAATGTTTGGCGGCCCCAGCATTTT. It translates to CASSLGAGDNVWRPQHF. V usage is TRBV27 and J usage is TRBJ1-5; the D gene is possibly TRBD1 (6 bases). The CDR3 covers 17 residues. The germline V and J ends were trimmed by 2 bases and 9 bases, with 23 bases remaining between them. Germline V CDR1 and CDR2: MNHEY, SMNVEV (reference sequence).

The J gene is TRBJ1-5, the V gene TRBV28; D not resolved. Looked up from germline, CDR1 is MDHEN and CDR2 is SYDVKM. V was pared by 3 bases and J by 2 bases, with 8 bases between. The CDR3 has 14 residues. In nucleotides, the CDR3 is TGTGCCAGCAGTTTCCTGCCAGGCAATCAGCCCCAGCATTTT. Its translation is CASSFLPGNQPQHF.

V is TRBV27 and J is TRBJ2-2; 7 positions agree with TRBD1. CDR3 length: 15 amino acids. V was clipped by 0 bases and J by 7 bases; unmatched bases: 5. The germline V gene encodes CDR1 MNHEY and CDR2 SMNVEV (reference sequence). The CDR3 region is CASSLSGGSGGELFF. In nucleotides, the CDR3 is TGTGCCAGCAGTTTATCAGGGGGCTCGGGCGGGGAGCTGTTTTTT.

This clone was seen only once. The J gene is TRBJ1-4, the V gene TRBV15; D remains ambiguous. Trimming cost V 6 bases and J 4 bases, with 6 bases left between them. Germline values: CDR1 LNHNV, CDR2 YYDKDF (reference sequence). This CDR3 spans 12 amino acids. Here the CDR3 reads CATRYGNEKLFF. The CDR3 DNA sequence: TGTGCCACCAGATACGGTAATGAAAAACTGTTTTTT.

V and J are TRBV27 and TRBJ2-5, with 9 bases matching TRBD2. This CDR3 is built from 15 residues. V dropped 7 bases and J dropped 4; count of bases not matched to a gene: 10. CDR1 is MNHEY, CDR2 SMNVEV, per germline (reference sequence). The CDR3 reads CASKGSGSLRETQYF. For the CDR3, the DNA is TGTGCCAGCAAAGGTAGCGGGAGTTTGAGAGAGACCCAGTACTTC.

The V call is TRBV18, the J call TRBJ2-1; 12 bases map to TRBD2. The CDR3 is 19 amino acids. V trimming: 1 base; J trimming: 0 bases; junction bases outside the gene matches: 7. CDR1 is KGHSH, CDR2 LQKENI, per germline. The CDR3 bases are TGTGCCAGCTCACCACAGGGGACTAGCGGGTCCCACTCCTACAATGAGCAGTTCTTC. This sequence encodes CASSPQGTSGSHSYNEQFF.

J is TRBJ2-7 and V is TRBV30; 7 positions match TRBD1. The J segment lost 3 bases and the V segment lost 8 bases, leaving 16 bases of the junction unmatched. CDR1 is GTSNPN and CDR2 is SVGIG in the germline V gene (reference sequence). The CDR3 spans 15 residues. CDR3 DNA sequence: TGTGCCGGGGTGTTTCTGGGACAGAGTTTCTACGAGCAGTACTTC. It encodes CAGVFLGQSFYEQYF.

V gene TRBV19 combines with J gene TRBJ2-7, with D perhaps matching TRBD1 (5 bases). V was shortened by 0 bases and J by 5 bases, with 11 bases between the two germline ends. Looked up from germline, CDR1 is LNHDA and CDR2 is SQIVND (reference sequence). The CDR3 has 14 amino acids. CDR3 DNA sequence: TGTGCCAGTAGTATAGATAGGTCAGGGAACGAGCAGTACTTC. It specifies CASSIDRSGNEQYF.

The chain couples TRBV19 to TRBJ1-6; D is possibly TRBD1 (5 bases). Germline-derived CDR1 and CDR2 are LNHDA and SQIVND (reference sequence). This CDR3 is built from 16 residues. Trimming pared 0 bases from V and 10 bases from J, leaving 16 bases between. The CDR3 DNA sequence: TGTGCCAGTAGTATAGAGATCCCGACGGGGGACTCACCCCTCCACTTT. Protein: CASSIEIPTGDSPLHF.

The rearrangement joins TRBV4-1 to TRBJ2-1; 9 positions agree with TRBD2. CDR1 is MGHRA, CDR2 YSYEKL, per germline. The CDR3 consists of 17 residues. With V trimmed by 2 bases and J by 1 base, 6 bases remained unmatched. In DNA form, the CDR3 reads TGCGCCAGCAGCCAATTTAGCGGGAGTCTGTCCTACAATGAGCAGTTCTTC. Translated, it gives CASSQFSGSLSYNEQFF.

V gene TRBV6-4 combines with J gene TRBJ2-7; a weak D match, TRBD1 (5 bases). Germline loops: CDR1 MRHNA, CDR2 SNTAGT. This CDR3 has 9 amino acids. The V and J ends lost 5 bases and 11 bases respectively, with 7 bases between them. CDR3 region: CASSLQEYF. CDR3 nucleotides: TGTGCCAGCAGTTTACAGGAGTACTTC.

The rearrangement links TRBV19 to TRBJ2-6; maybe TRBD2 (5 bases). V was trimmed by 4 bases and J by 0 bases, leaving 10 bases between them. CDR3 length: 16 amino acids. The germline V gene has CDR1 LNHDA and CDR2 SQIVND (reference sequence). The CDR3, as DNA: TGTGCCAGTAGTACCTTCCGGGACTCTGGGGCCAACGTCCTGACTTTC. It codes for CASSTFRDSGANVLTF. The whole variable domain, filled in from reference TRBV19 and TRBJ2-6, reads DGGITQSPKYLFRKEGQNVTLSCEQNLNHDAMYWYRQDPGQGLRLIYYSQIVNDFQKGDIAEGYSVSREKKESFPLTVTSAQKNPTAFYLCASSTFRDSGANVLTFGAGSRLTVL.